This T cell receptor (beta chain) was identified in a study of T-cell memory formation after mild COVID-19. The CDR3 is 14 amino acids. In germline, CDR1 is SGHVS, CDR2 FQNEAQ. Trimming left V 8 bases short and J 1 base short, with 11 bases between. This clonotype was found many times. Sample barcodes and UMIs were carried by the TCR alpha and TCR beta cDNA libraries that 5'RACE generated with constant-segment primers. MiXCR, applied by TCRdb to the 5' RACE reads, yields one record per CDR3 protein. The sample records about 430,000 distinct CDR3 sequences, roughly 17% being singletons. The sequenced material came from PBMCs or a T cell subset sorted from them (not recorded which). The origin of this receptor is a man aged 18-30 years who had mild COVID-19 (a few samples of this study predate the infection). Cell type and time point are not known. J is TRBJ2-2 and V is TRBV7-8, with D hard to call. The CDR3 sequence: CASQRSKNTGELFF. The CDR3 coding sequence is TGTGCCAGCCAACGAAGCAAGAACACCGGGGAGCTGTTTTTT.